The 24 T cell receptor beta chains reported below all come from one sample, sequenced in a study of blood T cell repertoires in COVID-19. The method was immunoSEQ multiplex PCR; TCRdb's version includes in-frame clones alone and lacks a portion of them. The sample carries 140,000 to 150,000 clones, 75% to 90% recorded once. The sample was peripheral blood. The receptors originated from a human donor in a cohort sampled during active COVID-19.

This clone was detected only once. CDR3 sequence reads: CASSPAGLAGSEQFF. CDR3 DNA: TGTGCCAGCTCACCTGCGGGACTAGCGGGAAGTGAGCAGTTCTTC. This sequence joins TRBV18 and TRBJ2-1, with 13 bases matching TRBD2. In germline, CDR1 is KGHSH, CDR2 LQKENI. The CDR3 runs to 15 residues. The V segment lost 3 bases and the J segment 9 bases; nucleotides outside the gene matches: 5.

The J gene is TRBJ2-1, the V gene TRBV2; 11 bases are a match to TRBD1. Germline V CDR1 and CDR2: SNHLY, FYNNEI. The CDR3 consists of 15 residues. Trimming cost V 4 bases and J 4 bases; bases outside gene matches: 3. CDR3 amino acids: CASSGDRGLYNEQFF. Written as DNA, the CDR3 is TGTGCCAGCAGTGGGGACAGGGGGTTATACAATGAGCAGTTCTTC.

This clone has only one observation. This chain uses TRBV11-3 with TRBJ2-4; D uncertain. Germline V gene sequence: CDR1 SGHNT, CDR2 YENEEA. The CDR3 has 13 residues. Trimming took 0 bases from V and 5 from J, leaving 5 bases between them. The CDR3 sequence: CASSLDTENIQYF. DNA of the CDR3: TGTGCCAGCAGCTTAGACACAGAAAACATTCAGTACTTC.

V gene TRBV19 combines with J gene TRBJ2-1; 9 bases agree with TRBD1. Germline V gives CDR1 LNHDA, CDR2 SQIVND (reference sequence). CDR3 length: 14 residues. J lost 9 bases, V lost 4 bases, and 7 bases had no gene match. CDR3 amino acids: CASSTTGQGIEQFF. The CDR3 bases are TGTGCCAGTAGTACTACGGGACAGGGCATTGAGCAGTTCTTC.

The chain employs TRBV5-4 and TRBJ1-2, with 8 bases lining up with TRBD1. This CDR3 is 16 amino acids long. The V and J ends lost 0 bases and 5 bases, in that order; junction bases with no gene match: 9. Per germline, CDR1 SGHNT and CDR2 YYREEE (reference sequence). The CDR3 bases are TGTGCCAGCAGCTTGGGGGCCGACAGGGGTTGGTATGGCTACACCTTC. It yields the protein CASSLGADRGWYGYTF.

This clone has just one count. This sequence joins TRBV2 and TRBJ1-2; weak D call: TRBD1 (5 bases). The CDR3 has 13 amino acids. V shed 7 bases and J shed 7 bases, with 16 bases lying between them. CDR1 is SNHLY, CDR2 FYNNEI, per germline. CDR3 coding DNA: TGTGCCAGCACCCGAGAGATGGGGGGTGGCTACACCTTC. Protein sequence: CASTREMGGGYTF.

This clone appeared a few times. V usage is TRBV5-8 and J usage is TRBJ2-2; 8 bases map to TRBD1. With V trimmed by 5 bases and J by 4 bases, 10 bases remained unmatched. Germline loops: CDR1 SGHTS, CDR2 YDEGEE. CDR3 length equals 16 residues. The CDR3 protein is CASRGTGARVTGELFF. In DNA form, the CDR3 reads TGTGCCAGCAGAGGGACAGGCGCCCGTGTCACCGGGGAGCTGTTTTTT.

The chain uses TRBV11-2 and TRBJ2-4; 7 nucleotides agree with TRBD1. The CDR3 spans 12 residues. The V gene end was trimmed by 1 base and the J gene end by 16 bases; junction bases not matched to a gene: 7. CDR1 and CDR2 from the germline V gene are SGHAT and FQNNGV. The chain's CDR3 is CASSLGTGTEYF. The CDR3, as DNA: TGTGCCAGCAGCTTAGGAACCGGGACAGAATACTTC.

CDR3 DNA sequence: TGCGCCAGCAGCTTGGGGAGGGGGCAGGTGAACACTGAAGCTTTCTTT. This translates into CASSLGRGQVNTEAFF. The V and J genes are TRBV5-1 and TRBJ1-1; 7 nucleotides agree with TRBD1. The CDR3 spans 16 residues. With V trimmed by 0 bases and J by 0 bases, 5 bases remained unmatched. Germline CDR1 and CDR2: SGHRS and YFSETQ.

The CDR3 here is CASSLMGREDKETQYF. The CDR3 bases are TGTGCCAGCAGCTTAATGGGGCGGGAGGACAAAGAGACCCAGTACTTC. The V and J genes are TRBV7-3 and TRBJ2-5; 8 bases line up with TRBD2. The V gene's germline CDR1 is SGHTA and CDR2 FQGTGA. Unmatched junction bases numbered 7, after V lost 1 base and J lost 3 bases. The CDR3 is made up of 16 amino acids.

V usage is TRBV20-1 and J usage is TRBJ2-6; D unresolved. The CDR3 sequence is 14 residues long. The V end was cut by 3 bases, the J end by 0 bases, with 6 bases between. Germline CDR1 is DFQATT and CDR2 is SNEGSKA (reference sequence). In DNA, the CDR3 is TGCAGTGCTAGTCCTACCTCTGGGGCCAACGTCCTGACTTTC. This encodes CSASPTSGANVLTF.

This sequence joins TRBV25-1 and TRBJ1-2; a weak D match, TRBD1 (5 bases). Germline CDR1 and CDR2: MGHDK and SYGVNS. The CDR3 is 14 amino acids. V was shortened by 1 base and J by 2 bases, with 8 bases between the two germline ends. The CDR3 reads CASSEWGVNYGYTF. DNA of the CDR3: TGTGCCAGCAGTGAATGGGGGGTGAACTATGGCTACACCTTC.

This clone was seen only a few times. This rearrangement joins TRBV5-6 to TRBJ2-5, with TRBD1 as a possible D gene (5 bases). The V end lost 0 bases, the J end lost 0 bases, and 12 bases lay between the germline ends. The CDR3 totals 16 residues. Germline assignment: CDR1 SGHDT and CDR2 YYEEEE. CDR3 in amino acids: CASSLAGGAYQETQYF. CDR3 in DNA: TGTGCCAGCAGCTTGGCCGGTGGGGCGTACCAAGAGACCCAGTACTTC.

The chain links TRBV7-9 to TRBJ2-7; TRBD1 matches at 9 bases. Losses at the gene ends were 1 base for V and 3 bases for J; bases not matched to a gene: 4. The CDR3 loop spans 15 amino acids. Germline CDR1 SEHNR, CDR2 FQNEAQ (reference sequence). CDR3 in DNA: TGTGCCAGCAGCTTAGTGGGACAGGGAGACTACGAGCAGTACTTC. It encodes CASSLVGQGDYEQYF. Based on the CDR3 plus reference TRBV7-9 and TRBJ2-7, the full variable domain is DTGVSQNPRHKITKRGQNVTFRCDPISEHNRLYWYRQTLGQGPEFLTYFQNEAQLEKSRLLSDRFSAERPKGSFSTLEIQRTEQGDSAMYLCASSLVGQGDYEQYFGPGTRLTVT.

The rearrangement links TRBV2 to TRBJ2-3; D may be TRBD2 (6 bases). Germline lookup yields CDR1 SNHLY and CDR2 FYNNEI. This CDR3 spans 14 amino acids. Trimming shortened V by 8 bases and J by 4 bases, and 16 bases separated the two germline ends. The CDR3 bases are TGTGCCAGCCTCCTAGCGAGGAAGGCAGATACGCAGTATTTT. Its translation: CASLLARKADTQYF.

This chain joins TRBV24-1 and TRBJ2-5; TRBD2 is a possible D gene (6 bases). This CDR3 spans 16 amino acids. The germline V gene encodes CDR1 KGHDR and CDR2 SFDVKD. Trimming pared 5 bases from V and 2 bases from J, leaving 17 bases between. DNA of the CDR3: TGTGCCACCAGTGGCTCCGGGACTCTCGAGCAAGAGACCCAGTACTTC. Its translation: CATSGSGTLEQETQYF.

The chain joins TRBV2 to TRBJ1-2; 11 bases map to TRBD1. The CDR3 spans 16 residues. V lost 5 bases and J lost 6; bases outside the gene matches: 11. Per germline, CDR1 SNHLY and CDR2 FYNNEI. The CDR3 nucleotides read TGTGCCAGCAGTACTAGGACAGGGGGCGCAATCCATGGCTACACCTTC. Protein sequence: CASSTRTGGAIHGYTF.

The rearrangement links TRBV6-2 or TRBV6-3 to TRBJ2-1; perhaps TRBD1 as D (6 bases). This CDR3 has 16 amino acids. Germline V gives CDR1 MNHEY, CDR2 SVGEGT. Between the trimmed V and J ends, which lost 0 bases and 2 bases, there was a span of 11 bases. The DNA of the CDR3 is TGTGCCAGCAGTTACTCGCTGGGGGCAGCCTACAATGAGCAGTTCTTC. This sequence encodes CASSYSLGAAYNEQFF.

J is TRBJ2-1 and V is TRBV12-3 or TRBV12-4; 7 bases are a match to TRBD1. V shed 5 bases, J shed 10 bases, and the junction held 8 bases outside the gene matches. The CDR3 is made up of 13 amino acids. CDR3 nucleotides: TGTGCCAGCAGTCAAGACAGGGCTCGGGAGCAGTTCTTC. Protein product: CASSQDRAREQFF.

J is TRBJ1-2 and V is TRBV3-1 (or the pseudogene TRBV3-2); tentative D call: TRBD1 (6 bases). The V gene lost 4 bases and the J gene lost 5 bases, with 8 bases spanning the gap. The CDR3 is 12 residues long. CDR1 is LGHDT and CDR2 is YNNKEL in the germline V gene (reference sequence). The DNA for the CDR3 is TGTGCCAGCAGCCCCCAGGGGTATGGCTACACCTTC. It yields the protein CASSPQGYGYTF.

CDR3 residues: CASSKGGLRNNEQFF. The CDR3 bases are TGCGCCAGCAGCAAAGGGGGACTTCGAAACAATGAGCAGTTCTTC. The J gene is TRBJ2-1, the V gene TRBV4-3; the D gene could be TRBD1 or TRBD2 (6 bases each). This CDR3 is built from 15 residues. V was clipped by 5 bases and J by 5 bases, with 16 bases between them. Germline V lookup: CDR1 LGHNA, CDR2 YSLEER.

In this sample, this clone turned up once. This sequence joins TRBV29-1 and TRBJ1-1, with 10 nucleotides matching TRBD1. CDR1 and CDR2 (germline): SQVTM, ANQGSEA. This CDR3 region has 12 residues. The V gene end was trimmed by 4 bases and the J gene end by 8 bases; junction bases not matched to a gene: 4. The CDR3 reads CSVGPGQGEAFF. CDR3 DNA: TGCAGCGTTGGACCGGGACAGGGGGAAGCTTTCTTT.

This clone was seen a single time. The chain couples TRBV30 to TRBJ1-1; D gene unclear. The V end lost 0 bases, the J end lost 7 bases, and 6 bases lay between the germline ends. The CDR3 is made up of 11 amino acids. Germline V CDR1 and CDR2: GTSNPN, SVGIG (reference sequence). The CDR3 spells CAWSVEFEAFF. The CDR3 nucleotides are TGTGCCTGGAGTGTTGAGTTTGAAGCTTTCTTT. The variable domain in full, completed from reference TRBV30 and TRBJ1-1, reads SQTIHQWPATLVQPVGSPLSLECTVEGTSNPNLYWYRQAAGRGLQLLFYSVGIGQISSEVPQNLSASRPQDRQFILSSKKLLLSDSGFYLCAWSVEFEAFFGQGTRLTVV.

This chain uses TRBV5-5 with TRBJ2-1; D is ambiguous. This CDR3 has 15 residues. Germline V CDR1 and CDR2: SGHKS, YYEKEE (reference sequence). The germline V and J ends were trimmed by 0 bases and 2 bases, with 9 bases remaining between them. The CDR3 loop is CASSLGPSPYNEQFF. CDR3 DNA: TGTGCCAGCAGCTTGGGGCCAAGTCCCTACAATGAGCAGTTCTTC.